This TCR beta chain is from a study of cytomegalovirus exposure and HLA in healthy donors (dated by TCRdb to between 2016 and 2019). For the study in its entirety: In an earlier analysis of 587 of the donors, around 300 Gb of sequence data and some 100 million unique TCR beta sequences from 150 million to 200 million T cells were reported. A later analysis re-analyzed previously published TCR beta repertoires from approximately 670 donors and added high-resolution HLA genotyping to study TCR occurrence patterns. To predict cytomegalovirus infection status, the study brought together high-throughput TCR immunosequencing, statistical association of individual TCRs with disease status, and machine learning. A later genetic analysis used genome-wide SNP genotypes for about 55% of the 666 donors, treating that subset as a discovery cohort. In the later analysis, no new phenotypic data were used to find candidate immune exposures; instead, reliance was placed on TCR beta sequences and their occurrence across donors. In addition to the first cohort of hundreds of subjects, a separate validation cohort of around 110 different subjects was used. Using immunosequencing, the study profiled T cell repertoires from about 610 subjects and related those repertoires to cytomegalovirus serostatus. Both class I and class II loci were covered by HLA typing, at four-digit resolution. Donor age, sex, ethnicity and CMV serostatus were compiled alongside the repertoire data. Typing coverage varied by locus: about 620-630 donors for A, B, C, DRB1 and DQB1; more than 500 for DQA1; approximately 610 for DPA1; fewer than 480 for DPB1. An early release covering some 640 HLA-typed donors comprised about 300 gigabases of sequencing data and around 86 million unique TCR sequences. To decide whether each TCR beta V gene segment behaved as functional or pseudogenic, an earlier analysis of several hundred of the donors relied on high-throughput TCR beta sequencing. Among about 400 genotyped donors of the cohort, an average of approximately 220,000 unique TCR beta nucleotide sequences was sequenced per donor, of which about 19% were non-productive. The study aimed to test whether cataloging public T cell receptors could reveal signatures of past pathogen exposure. Of the 300 to 500 genotyped donors, more than 75% were placed in the genetic ancestry cluster associated with self-reported Caucasian donors. All discovery cohort repertoires had been generated on a single sequencing platform. A few DR-DQ haplotypes were treated as single units for association and clustering because of strong linkage in the cohort.

With regard to this clone: Its binding antigen is unknown. No much larger clonotype is one base removed from it; base qualities were not supplied.

The library was prepared using the immunoSEQ multiplex PCR assay. A mixture of 60 forward primers for TCR Vbeta segments and 13 reverse primers for TCR Jbeta segments was used in the multiplex PCR. A multiplex PCR assay on genomic DNA amplified the CDR3 region of rearranged TCR beta genes. The amplified TCR beta libraries were sequenced on the Illumina HiSeq System as 87-base-pair reads. The published analysis was carried out like this. In a later analysis, roughly 80 million unique TCR beta chains were counted across the roughly 700 repertoires, and about 10 million of these chains were shared by at least two donors. Raw reads were error-corrected and collapsed into unique sequences with a nearest-neighbor algorithm that merged closely related sequences to remove PCR and sequencing errors. V, D and J gene segments were assigned by aligning CDR3 sequences to IMGT reference sequences. For a sequence to be retained, a match of at least six nucleotides was required to both a V gene segment and a J gene segment. Rearrangements were classified as productive when the CDR3 lacked stop codons and remained in frame with V and J, and all other rearrangements were classified as non-productive. Following IMGT convention, CDR3 was defined as the stretch from the second conserved V-encoded cysteine up to the conserved J-encoded phenylalanine. The earlier analysis of about 590 of the donors excluded sequences that lacked an unambiguous match to a single V gene segment. In an earlier analysis of roughly 600 of the donors, a V segment was called functional when productive rearrangements were above 56.7%, and segregating when the standard deviation between donors exceeded 5%. A statistical classification framework was developed to diagnose cytomegalovirus status using the catalog of TCR beta chain sequences. In a later analysis, TCR nucleotide sequences were compared against IMGT/GENE-DB human TR gene sequences so that V and J genes could be assigned. In a later analysis, CDR3 sequences and most-parsimonious VDJ recombination scenarios were assigned using the TCRdist pipeline. In a later analysis, each TCR beta chain was defined by its CDR3 amino acid sequence together with its V-gene family, and reads without a unique V-gene family were excluded. As a way to deal with suspected cross-contamination and a sequencing artifact, a later analysis dropped nearly 600 nucleotide sequences that were highly shared and had low generation probability. In a later analysis, a clonal expansion index for each public chain was calculated from normalized within-repertoire ranks of inferred template counts. In a later analysis, generation probabilities were computed using a VDJ recombination model fitted to out-of-frame rearrangements, and the results were checked against IGoR. Hypergeometric tests were used in a later analysis to score TCR-TCR, TCR-HLA and TCR-CMV co-occurrence, with a repertoire-size bias correction applied to the TCR pairs. False discovery rates were estimated in a later analysis by permuting HLA or CMV assignments 20 times. A later analysis grouped co-occurring TCRs with DBSCAN, adding TCRdist sequence similarity when clustering within HLA-allele-positive subsets. Repertoires with fewer than 30,000 or more than 120,000 public chains, plus five repertoires with anomalous nucleotide sharing, were excluded from co-occurrence clustering. Not all clones reach the TCRdb copy of this immuneACCESS table, which keeps in-frame sequences only. Checked studies attribute under half of the gap to unresolved V genes and leave the rest unexplained. V, J and clone size reflect that table, while D and trimming were determined from the DNA. This sample has nearly 110,000 clones in its table, and 82% of those were observed once. The ten most abundant clones make up less than 2% of the sample.

The CDR3 covers 10 residues, taking in both the cysteine and the phenylalanine. The CDR3 DNA has 30 bases and is translated from base 1. V lost 1 base and J lost 7 bases; the stretch between them is 4 bases long. The germline V gene (reference sequence) sets CDR1 to DFQATT and CDR2 to SNEGSKA. Overall results and qualifications from the work: Assigning TCR associations to individual alleles was difficult when HLA alleles, especially DR and DQ, strongly co-occurred. In both the original and validation cohorts, the classifier was reported to diagnose cytomegalovirus status with high specificity and sensitivity. Three of the identified cytomegalovirus-associated TCR beta chains were confirmed in vitro to be specific for cytomegalovirus antigens. Because HLA typing was missing for some donors at each locus, association tests included only the typed subset. In a later analysis, 15,000 to 20,000 TCR beta sequences were associated with specific HLA alleles at a false discovery rate of 0.05. Most CMV-associated TCR beta chains appeared to be HLA-restricted in a later analysis, and the HLA associations seemed to be driven largely by CMV exposure. According to a later analysis, parvovirus B19, influenza, CMV and Epstein-Barr virus appeared linked to several top co-occurrence clusters. A cluster of highly shared sequence variants was judged likely to represent a technical artifact of the sequencing pipeline. Compared with the approximately 710-donor mean, donors in an Asian-associated ancestry cluster had fewer N-insertions in productive TCRs, according to a later genetic analysis. The presence/absence analyses assumed that sequencing depth was roughly uniform across donors, and that assumption may not be true. In a later genetic analysis, a missense DCLRE1C variant was associated with V-gene and J-gene trimming of TCR beta chains, and the association was replicated in an independent cohort. A further reported finding was that TCR beta sequences accurately predicted the HLA-A and HLA-B alleles for most subjects in the first cohort. Compared with equally common non-associated chains, HLA-associated TCR beta chains in a later analysis were more clonally expanded and had lower generation probabilities. This cohort had only TCR beta chains sequenced, and the lack of alpha or paired-chain data limited which features could be detected. Across donors, most TCR sequences were observed very rarely, whereas some public TCRs were present in many individuals. Some IMGT-functional V segments, including TRBV6-2 and TRBV6-3, could not be told apart with the 87-base-pair reads, so those segments were excluded. CMV serostatus was the only immune exposure information available for the cohort. Correlated functional status among segregating V segments might reflect linkage disequilibrium, but an unknown experimental factor could not be ruled out. According to the authors, the approach could potentially be generalized to other disease states and immunological phenotypes. A total of about 180 TCR beta chains were listed by the study as associated with cytomegalovirus. Broadly in line with IMGT annotations, most TCR beta V segments showed up in productive rearrangements about 87% or about 30% of the time in an earlier analysis of several hundred of the donors. In a later analysis, TCR association rates were found to vary across HLA loci, with the most associated TCRs seen for DRB1 alleles and the fewest for HLA-C alleles. The earlier analysis of 587 of the donors excluded approximately 15 rarely observed V segments, including chromosome 9 orphons, because counts were too low.

In total, around 600 healthy bone marrow donors made up the cohort. All cohort members were sampled while nominally healthy, although unrecorded immune exposures were likely present. The donor tested CMV seronegative and was one of the 352 seronegative cohort members. Every donor gave a peripheral blood sample, and the peripheral blood mononuclear cells from that sample were used for TCR beta sequencing. The Qiagen DNeasy Blood Extraction Kit was used to extract genomic DNA from the blood cell samples. This sequence uses TRBV20-1 and TRBJ1-1, with no confident D gene call. The receptor was isolated from a man aged 50 to 59 in good health and CMV-seronegative. Sequenced input: PBMCs. The CDR3 loop reads CSARAVEAFF. The sequenced DNA is TGCAGTGCTAGAGCTGTTGAAGCTTTCTTT.